This T cell receptor beta chain was captured in a study of neoadjuvant anti-PD-1 for oral cavity cancer (dated by TCRdb to about 2021). Looking at the study overall: Patients mostly received three to four biweekly doses of nivolumab at 3 mg/kg before curative-intent surgical resection. Patients who did not progress were given a fourth nivolumab dose at about day 43 and had definitive surgical resection on days 50-56. Patients with complete response, partial response or stable disease by RECIST 1.1 were defined as responders, whereas patients with progression were defined as non-responders. The parent correlative cohort had around 13 patients and a response rate of about 31%.

As for this clone: Its antigen remains undetermined. The sample holds no much larger clone one base away, and base qualities are not on file.

For deep sequencing, each PBMC sample was run in six replicates, with libraries mostly built from about 510 ng of input genomic DNA. Following the manufacturer's instructions, the team built TCRbeta libraries using the immunoSEQ hsTCRbeta kit. Sequencing of the completed libraries took place using an Illumina NovaSeq 6000 S4 flow cell after they had been pooled to around 3.3 nM. The authors' pipeline ran thus. The immunoSEQ Analyzer was used for raw data preprocessing and quality control. The analysis was limited to productive rearrangements, and each clonotype was defined by a unique CDR3 amino acid sequence. Repertoire clonality was estimated as the Gini-Simpson index, which was computed with the R package tcR. Student's t test was used to compare Gini indices, while Pearson correlation assessed associations with tumor size change. This is the immuneACCESS table as TCRdb keeps it, with only in-frame sequences that have V and J called. A part of the clones is gone; compared with another copy, unresolved V genes explain less than half, and the rest is unexplained. The V and J calls and clone size were taken over from that table, and D and trimming were inferred from the DNA. Recorded for this sample are around 8,000 clones; roughly three fifths of them occurred a single time. The ten largest make up approximately 3.2% of the sample.

V was cut back by 0 bases and J by 2 bases, leaving a gap of 8 bases between them. From the cysteine through the phenylalanine, the CDR3 covers 14 amino acids. Only the CDR3 region is kept as DNA, spanning 42 bases read in frame from base 1. The germline V gene provides CDR1 MNHEY and CDR2 SVGAGI. General study outcomes and caveats: Higher pretreatment blood TCRbeta clonality and lower post-treatment tumor TCRbeta clonality were correlated with higher pretreatment blood Treg/Th17 ratios. After neoadjuvant nivolumab, non-responders showed significantly higher T cell clonality (Gini index) in PBMCs than responders did. Only a few patients per response group were included in the TCR analyses, and larger cohorts for validation were called for by the authors.

Taken with the paper, the label for time point translates to: after neoadjuvant nivolumab, at surgical resection. None of the patients had received prior systemic or radiation treatment, and all were newly diagnosed with stage II-IVA oral cavity squamous cell carcinoma. Everyone in the cohort had locally advanced, HPV-negative oral cavity squamous cell carcinoma. No culture maintenance or expansion was done, as the peripheral blood mononuclear cells went straight to analysis. Samples came from a longitudinal correlative study of a single-arm phase II trial of neoadjuvant nivolumab in oral cavity squamous cell carcinoma. Subject-matched pre- and post-treatment PBMCs and tumors from three responders and three non-responders were subjected to genomic DNA-based TCRbeta sequencing. Peripheral blood mononuclear cells were collected once before nivolumab treatment and again after treatment, at the time of surgery. The Maxwell RSC DNA from Cells kit was used to isolate genomic DNA from PBMCs.

Recombination joined TRBV6-5 with TRBJ2-7, with TRBD2 tentatively as D gene (6 bases match). The starting material was PBMCs, obtained after nivolumab (anti-PD-1) treatment. The clonotype originates from a person between 40 and 85 years old with oral cavity squamous cell carcinoma. The CDR3 has the sequence CASSYSEGTYEQYF. Here is the DNA: TGTGCCAGCAGTTACTCGGAGGGTACCTACGAGCAGTACTTC.